This passage covers 29 T cell receptor beta chains from one sample sequenced in a study of shared clonotypes between healthy human individuals. Cells designated naive CD8 were CD45RO-negative and were positively selected for CCR7, with terminally differentiated effector memory CD45RA+ cells excluded. Generated by immunoSEQ multiplex PCR, the TCRdb table keeps only in-frame clones and is missing some. The table shows around 640,000 clones, with about 95% occurring only once. The source material was naive CD8+ T cells sorted from blood. The receptors stem from a woman aged 25 to 39 in good health.

This chain joins TRBV7-8 and TRBJ2-7; 7 bases are shared with TRBD1. The CDR3 sequence is 16 residues long. V lost 1 base to trimming and J lost 6 bases; unmatched junction nucleotides: 12. Germline values: CDR1 SGHVS, CDR2 FQNEAQ. This chain's CDR3 is CASSLGRDSRFGEQYF. For the CDR3, the DNA is TGTGCCAGCAGCTTAGGCCGGGACAGTCGCTTCGGCGAGCAGTACTTC.

This chain joins TRBV7-9 and TRBJ2-7; D is undetermined. The CDR3 is 13 residues long. The germline gives CDR1 SEHNR, CDR2 FQNEAQ (reference sequence). V gave up 3 bases and J gave up 4 bases, with 10 bases separating them. The CDR3 spells CASSFGYRYEQYF. CDR3 bases: TGTGCCAGCAGCTTCGGCTATCGATACGAGCAGTACTTC.

A note on this clone: Other DNA sequences within the sample encode an identical CDR3. The chain links TRBV28 to TRBJ2-7; D not resolved. This CDR3 comprises 11 residues. Trimming pared 5 bases from V and 7 bases from J, leaving 9 bases between. Germline V gene sequence: CDR1 MDHEN, CDR2 SYDVKM. The CDR3 region is CASSDHYEQYF. The CDR3 nucleotides are TGTGCCAGCAGTGACCACTATGAGCAGTACTTC. The whole variable domain, filled in from reference TRBV28 and TRBJ2-7, reads DVKVTQSSRYLVKRTGEKVFLECVQDMDHENMFWYRQDPGLGLRLIYFSYDVKMKEKGDIPEGYSVSREKKERFSLILESASTNQTSMYLCASSDHYEQYFGPGTRLTVT.

The chain uses TRBV28 and TRBJ2-1; no reliable D call. The V end was cut by 2 bases, the J end by 4 bases, with 6 bases between. Germline CDR1 and CDR2: MDHEN and SYDVKM. The length of the CDR3 is 13 residues. Here the CDR3 DNA reads TGTGCCAGCAGTTTAAGGCTGTACAATGAGCAGTTCTTC. Amino acids: CASSLRLYNEQFF. The whole variable domain, filled in from reference TRBV28 and TRBJ2-1, reads DVKVTQSSRYLVKRTGEKVFLECVQDMDHENMFWYRQDPGLGLRLIYFSYDVKMKEKGDIPEGYSVSREKKERFSLILESASTNQTSMYLCASSLRLYNEQFFGPGTRLTVL.

The chain is built from TRBV11-2 and TRBJ2-3; TRBD2 matches at 9 bases. V was clipped by 1 base and J by 4 bases; unmatched bases: 3. There are 15 residues in the CDR3. Germline CDR1 SGHAT, CDR2 FQNNGV. CDR3 sequence reads: CASSLAWTSADTQYF. The CDR3 DNA follows: TGTGCCAGCAGCTTAGCCTGGACTAGCGCAGATACGCAGTATTTT. Variable domain in full (rest from reference TRBV11-2 and TRBJ2-3): EAGVAQSPRYKIIEKRQSVAFWCNPISGHATLYWYQQILGQGPKLLIQFQNNGVVDDSQLPKDRFSAERLKGVDSTLKIQPAKLEDSAVYLCASSLAWTSADTQYFGPGTRLTVL.

The chain is built from TRBV27 and TRBJ2-1, with 7 bases that match TRBD2. Germline trimming cut 4 bases from V and 2 bases from J; bases unmatched to any gene: 2. This CDR3 spans 14 amino acids. CDR1 and CDR2 from the germline V gene are MNHEY and SMNVEV (reference sequence). The CDR3 coding sequence is TGTGCCAGCAGTTCACTAGCGACCTACAATGAGCAGTTCTTC. This translates into CASSSLATYNEQFF.

V gene TRBV19 combines with J gene TRBJ1-1; D is ambiguous. Germline V gene sequence: CDR1 LNHDA, CDR2 SQIVND (reference sequence). The CDR3 contains 12 residues. The ends were cut back, 4 bases at V and 5 bases at J, with 8 bases in the middle. CDR3 sequence (DNA): TGTGCCAGTAGTAATCTAGGGACTGAAGCTTTCTTT. This sequence encodes CASSNLGTEAFF.

The DNA for the CDR3 is TGTGCCAGCAGCTTAAGAGTTGGAGGGAGCGAAGAGACCCAGTACTTC. This encodes CASSLRVGGSEETQYF. This rearrangement joins TRBV7-9 to TRBJ2-5, with D possibly TRBD2 on 6 matching bases. From germline, CDR1 is SEHNR and CDR2 FQNEAQ (reference sequence). The CDR3 extends over 16 amino acids. V was shortened by 2 bases and J by 3 bases, with 16 bases between the two germline ends.

The V gene is TRBV6-5, the J gene TRBJ1-2; D ambiguous. The CDR3 sequence is 16 residues long. From germline, CDR1 is MNHEY and CDR2 SVGAGI. The V and J ends lost 2 bases and 4 bases respectively, with 17 bases between them. The CDR3: CASSYGPLGRGYGYTF. The CDR3 bases are TGTGCCAGCAGTTACGGTCCCCTGGGCCGTGGCTATGGCTACACCTTC.

Of note for this clone: In the same sample, other DNA sequences code for this CDR3. V gene TRBV27 combines with J gene TRBJ1-5; no firm D call. The CDR3 totals 14 residues. Looked up from germline, CDR1 is MNHEY and CDR2 is SMNVEV (reference sequence). V was cut by 2 bases and J by 0 bases, with 5 bases left in between. CDR3 nucleotide sequence: TGTGCCAGCAGTTTACGAGATAGCAATCAGCCCCAGCATTTT. This sequence encodes CASSLRDSNQPQHF.

This clone has a handful of counts. The chain carries TRBV2 and TRBJ2-7; D is perhaps TRBD1 (6 bases). Looked up from germline, CDR1 is SNHLY and CDR2 is FYNNEI. CDR3 length equals 13 residues. V was clipped by 7 bases and J by 3 bases, with 13 bases between them. The CDR3, as DNA: TGTGCCAGCAAGGGGTGGACAGACTACGAGCAGTACTTC. This codes for CASKGWTDYEQYF.

This chain joins TRBV5-1 and TRBJ1-2; D is possibly TRBD1 (6 bases). The germline V gene has CDR1 SGHRS and CDR2 YFSETQ. Trimming removed 2 bases at V and 2 bases at J, with 22 bases between. This CDR3 comprises 18 residues. CDR3 sequence (DNA): TGCGCCAGCAGCTTCACCGGGACAAGGAAGGTTGGGAACTATGGCTACACCTTC. It translates to CASSFTGTRKVGNYGYTF.

The chain recombines TRBV19 with TRBJ2-5; 9 nucleotides line up with TRBD2. Trimming removed 6 bases from V and 1 base from J; junction bases left unmatched: 12. There are 17 residues in the CDR3. The germline CDR1 and CDR2 sequences are LNHDA and SQIVND (reference sequence). Here the CDR3 reads CASRSLRTSEIQETQYF. CDR3 DNA: TGTGCCAGTAGATCCCTTAGGACTAGCGAGATCCAAGAGACCCAGTACTTC.

A single count supports this clone. The rearrangement uses TRBV11-2 and TRBJ2-7, with 7 bases identical to TRBD1. CDR1 is SGHAT, CDR2 FQNNGV, per germline. Germline trimming cut 5 bases from V and 2 bases from J; bases unmatched to any gene: 6. This CDR3 spans 14 amino acids. CDR3 sequence reads: CASSAEQGPYEQYF. DNA of the CDR3: TGTGCCAGCAGCGCAGAACAGGGGCCCTACGAGCAGTACTTC. Full variable domain (missing parts from reference TRBV11-2 and TRBJ2-7): EAGVAQSPRYKIIEKRQSVAFWCNPISGHATLYWYQQILGQGPKLLIQFQNNGVVDDSQLPKDRFSAERLKGVDSTLKIQPAKLEDSAVYLCASSAEQGPYEQYFGPGTRLTVT.

J is TRBJ1-2 and V is TRBV20-1, with D unclear. With 5 bases removed from V and 7 bases from J, the gap between germline ends came to 11 bases. The CDR3 loop spans 11 amino acids. Looked up from germline, CDR1 is DFQATT and CDR2 is SNEGSKA (reference sequence). The CDR3 here is CSARWTGGYTF. CDR3 sequence (DNA): TGCAGTGCTCGATGGACGGGTGGCTACACCTTC.

The table lists this clone with a count of one. The chain has TRBV5-4 and TRBJ2-7, with 10 bases matching TRBD1. The CDR3 is made up of 15 amino acids. Trimming removed 2 bases from V and 5 bases from J; junction bases left unmatched: 7. The germline gives CDR1 SGHNT, CDR2 YYREEE (reference sequence). The CDR3 region is CASSLTGTGAHEQYF. The DNA for the CDR3 is TGTGCCAGCAGCTTAACCGGGACAGGGGCCCACGAGCAGTACTTC.

The chain carries TRBV27 and TRBJ2-7; 10 nucleotides match TRBD1. With 0 bases clipped from V and 5 bases from J, the junction kept 7 bases outside the gene matches. Per the germline V gene, CDR1 is MNHEY and CDR2 is SMNVEV (reference sequence). This CDR3 has 16 residues. CDR3 protein: CASSLSPGTGAHEQYF. The CDR3 nucleotides read TGTGCCAGCAGTTTATCCCCCGGGACAGGGGCCCACGAGCAGTACTTC.

This clone was detected once. The chain has TRBV28 and TRBJ2-2; no firm D call. CDR3 length: 17 amino acids. V lost 3 bases to trimming and J lost 0 bases, with 14 bases between them. The germline V gene has CDR1 MDHEN and CDR2 SYDVKM. The CDR3 here is CASSFPRDGPNTGELFF. The CDR3 coding sequence is TGTGCCAGCAGTTTCCCCCGCGACGGCCCGAACACCGGGGAGCTGTTTTTT. Using reference TRBV28 and TRBJ2-2 for the parts outside the CDR3, the full variable domain is DVKVTQSSRYLVKRTGEKVFLECVQDMDHENMFWYRQDPGLGLRLIYFSYDVKMKEKGDIPEGYSVSREKKERFSLILESASTNQTSMYLCASSFPRDGPNTGELFFGEGSRLTVL.

This chain uses TRBV5-4 with TRBJ2-7, with D possibly being TRBD2 (5 bases). The CDR3 extends over 16 amino acids. Germline-derived CDR1 and CDR2 are SGHNT and YYREEE (reference sequence). V was shortened by 1 base and J by 3 bases, with 17 bases between the two germline ends. The CDR3 coding sequence is TGTGCCAGCAGCTTGTCCACTAGGAGCGGTATCTACGAGCAGTACTTC. It specifies CASSLSTRSGIYEQYF.

This chain joins TRBV2 and TRBJ1-5, with 9 bases aligning to TRBD1. Per the germline V gene, CDR1 is SNHLY and CDR2 is FYNNEI. CDR3 length: 14 residues. With V trimmed by 6 bases and J by 6 bases, 6 bases remained unmatched. The CDR3 region is CASSVQGAGQPQHF. DNA of the CDR3: TGTGCCAGCAGCGTACAGGGGGCGGGTCAGCCCCAGCATTTT.

The chain joins TRBV11-2 to TRBJ1-3; D is unclear. The germline CDR1 and CDR2 sequences are SGHAT and FQNNGV. V was shortened by 4 bases and J by 0 bases, with 13 bases between the two germline ends. The CDR3 loop spans 16 amino acids. The chain's CDR3 is CASSSWGGSSGNTIYF. CDR3 sequence (DNA): TGTGCCAGCAGCTCTTGGGGAGGTAGCTCTGGAAACACCATATATTTT.

Concerning this clone itself: The sample contains more than one DNA sequence encoding this CDR3. This chain uses TRBV28 with TRBJ2-7; no clear D gene. Per the germline V gene, CDR1 is MDHEN and CDR2 is SYDVKM. The CDR3 has 13 amino acids. The V gene lost 6 bases and the J gene lost 0 bases, with 9 bases spanning the gap. The chain's CDR3 is CASRAKSSYEQYF. The CDR3 nucleotides read TGTGCCAGCAGGGCTAAAAGCTCCTACGAGCAGTACTTC.

This rearrangement joins TRBV9 to TRBJ1-2; a weak D match, TRBD1 (5 bases). V lost 0 bases, J lost 5 bases, and 11 bases lay in between. Per germline, CDR1 SGDLS and CDR2 YYNGEE. CDR3 length equals 14 residues. CDR3 sequence: CASSVGDDGYGYTF. CDR3 bases: TGTGCCAGCAGCGTAGGGGACGACGGGTATGGCTACACCTTC.

The chain joins TRBV7-9 to TRBJ2-2; 7 bases agree with TRBD2. J gave up 5 bases and V 0 bases, and 9 bases lay outside the gene matches. Per germline, CDR1 SEHNR and CDR2 FQNEAQ (reference sequence). CDR3 length equals 17 residues. CDR3 amino acids: CASSLAVSRGGTGELFF. DNA of the CDR3: TGTGCCAGCAGCTTAGCAGTGTCGAGGGGAGGGACCGGGGAGCTGTTTTTT.

The J gene is TRBJ1-6, the V gene TRBV5-1; 11 bases match TRBD1. The CDR3 runs to 17 residues. V trimming: 4 bases; J trimming: 7 bases; junction bases outside the gene matches: 10. Germline CDR1 reads SGHRS; CDR2 reads YFSETQ. CDR3: CASSDTGTGGANSPLHF. For the CDR3, the DNA is TGCGCCAGCAGCGATACCGGGACAGGGGGTGCAAATTCACCCCTCCACTTT.

J is TRBJ2-7 and V is TRBV10-2; D may be TRBD1 (6 bases). Germline V CDR1 and CDR2: WSHSY, SAAADI. CDR3 length: 12 residues. V dropped 6 bases and J dropped 2 bases, with 8 bases sitting between them. CDR3 in DNA: TGCGCCAGCAGAGAGGGGGCCTACGAGCAGTACTTC. It specifies CASREGAYEQYF.

V gene TRBV5-6 combines with J gene TRBJ2-5; possibly TRBD1 for D (5 bases). Trimming removed 7 bases from V and 5 bases from J, with 6 bases in between. This CDR3 comprises 10 residues. Germline V lookup: CDR1 SGHDT, CDR2 YYEEEE. The CDR3 loop is CASQGETQYF. In nucleotides, the CDR3 is TGTGCCAGCCAGGGCGAGACCCAGTACTTC.

The V gene is TRBV6-6, the J gene TRBJ1-5, with D possibly TRBD1 on 5 matching bases. The CDR3 length is 14 residues. V lost 0 bases and J 3 bases, leaving 6 bases between the germline ends. Germline V gives CDR1 MNHNY, CDR2 SVGAGI (reference sequence). In DNA, the CDR3 is TGTGCCAGCAGTTACTCGACAGACAATCAGCCCCAGCATTTT. It specifies CASSYSTDNQPQHF.

The rearrangement links TRBV5-4 to TRBJ2-2; unclear D gene. The CDR3 consists of 18 residues. Germline V CDR1 and CDR2: SGHNT, YYREEE (reference sequence). V lost 4 bases and J 7 bases, leaving 26 bases between the germline ends. For the CDR3, the DNA is TGTGCCAGCAGCCGATACCTCCGGGCGGACGCATGGGTCGGGGAGCTGTTTTTT. This encodes CASSRYLRADAWVGELFF.